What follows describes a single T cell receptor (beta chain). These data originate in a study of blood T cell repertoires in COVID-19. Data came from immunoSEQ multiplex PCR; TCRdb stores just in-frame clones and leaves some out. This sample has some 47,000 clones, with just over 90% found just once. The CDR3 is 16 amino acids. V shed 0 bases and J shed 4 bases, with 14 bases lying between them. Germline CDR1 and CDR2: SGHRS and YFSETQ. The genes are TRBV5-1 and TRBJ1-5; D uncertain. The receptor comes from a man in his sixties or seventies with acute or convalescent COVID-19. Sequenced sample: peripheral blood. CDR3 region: CASSLGHGDGNQPQHF. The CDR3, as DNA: TGCGCCAGCAGCTTGGGTCACGGGGATGGGAATCAGCCCCAGCATTTT.